These 27 T cell receptor beta chains originate from one sample sequenced in a study of cytomegalovirus exposure and HLA in healthy donors (dated by TCRdb to about 2017). Libraries were built with the immunoSEQ multiplex PCR assay. What TCRdb holds here is the immuneACCESS table cut down to in-frame rearrangements. Part of the clones is not present; checked against another copy, under half of the missing clones reflect an unresolved V gene, and the others are unexplained. This sample lists 220,000 or so clones; roughly 84% were detected once. The ten largest clones represent 11% to 15% of the sample. Sequencing was performed on PBMCs. Receptors were obtained from a woman aged 25 to 39 in good health and CMV-seropositive.

The chain joins TRBV30 to TRBJ1-1; the match to TRBD1 covers 11 bases. The CDR3 is made up of 16 amino acids. Germline values: CDR1 GTSNPN, CDR2 SVGIG (reference sequence). Trimming took 4 bases from V and 4 from J; bases not matched to a gene: 11. The CDR3, as DNA: TGTGCCTGGACCACAATTGGGACAGGGGGGGGCACTGAAGCTTTCTTT. Amino acid sequence: CAWTTIGTGGGTEAFF.

The chain couples TRBV2 to TRBJ2-7; TRBD2 aligns across 10 bases. There are 14 residues in the CDR3. V was clipped by 2 bases and J by 5 bases; unmatched bases: 3. Per germline, CDR1 SNHLY and CDR2 FYNNEI. CDR3 nucleotide sequence: TGTGCCAGCAGTGAAAGTCTAGCGGGAGACGAGCAGTACTTC. It encodes CASSESLAGDEQYF.

The chain combines TRBV11-1 with TRBJ1-1; TRBD1 matches 9 bases. This CDR3 region has 14 residues. Germline V gene sequence: CDR1 SGHAT, CDR2 FQDESV (reference sequence). The ends lost 3 bases at V and 3 bases at J; junction bases unmatched: 2. The CDR3 DNA reads as TGTGCCAGCAGCTTTAGACAGGGGGACACTGAAGCTTTCTTT. Its protein product is CASSFRQGDTEAFF.

V usage is TRBV27 and J usage is TRBJ1-1; D ambiguous. The CDR3 runs 10 residues. V was clipped by 7 bases and J by 5 bases, with 5 bases between them. The germline V gene encodes CDR1 MNHEY and CDR2 SMNVEV (reference sequence). In DNA, the CDR3 is TGTGCCAGCATAGGGACTGAAGCTTTCTTT. Its protein product is CASIGTEAFF.

The chain employs TRBV19 and TRBJ1-2; D gene ambiguous. Germline V gene lookup returns CDR1 LNHDA and CDR2 SQIVND (reference sequence). The CDR3 has 17 amino acids. Between the trimmed V and J ends, which lost 7 bases and 0 bases, there was a span of 21 bases. CDR3 in DNA: TGTGCCAGTATCAAGATGGCGGCTACAGACGCTAACTATGGCTACACCTTC. It yields the protein CASIKMAATDANYGYTF.

The chain uses TRBV6-5 and TRBJ2-7; the D is unclear. CDR3 length: 14 amino acids. Germline CDR1 MNHEY, CDR2 SVGAGI. Trimming took off 11 bases at V and 5 bases at J, with 22 bases between the two ends. CDR3 residues: CAGESGTGTDEQYF. DNA of the CDR3: TGTGCCGGCGAGTCAGGAACGGGCACCGACGAGCAGTACTTC.

The chain links TRBV6-1 to TRBJ2-7; D possibly corresponds to TRBD1 (5 bases). V lost 0 bases, J lost 2 bases, and 8 bases lay in between. Germline V gene sequence: CDR1 MNHNS, CDR2 SASEGT. The CDR3 has 14 residues. The CDR3 spells CASSEAPGTYEQYF. The CDR3 nucleotides read TGTGCCAGCAGTGAAGCTCCAGGGACCTACGAGCAGTACTTC.

CDR3 region: CASSPLGYEQYF. Here the CDR3 DNA reads TGTGCCAGCAGCCCCCTTGGCTACGAGCAGTACTTC. V usage is TRBV7-2 and J usage is TRBJ2-7; the D is unclear. Germline V gives CDR1 SGHTA, CDR2 FQGNSA. CDR3 size: 12 residues. V was trimmed by 5 bases and J by 3 bases, leaving 8 bases between them.

This chain uses TRBV4-2 with TRBJ2-7; D ambiguous. The CDR3 is made up of 13 amino acids. Germline CDR1 reads LGHNA; CDR2 reads YNFKEQ. V was shortened by 1 base and J by 4 bases, with 8 bases between the two germline ends. Here the CDR3 DNA reads TGTGCCAGCAGCCAAGGCTCCACTTACGAGCAGTACTTC. As protein: CASSQGSTYEQYF.

A few counts support this clone. This sequence joins TRBV18 and TRBJ2-7, with TRBD2 identical over 7 bases. CDR1 is KGHSH and CDR2 is LQKENI in the germline V gene. The CDR3 covers 14 residues. Losses at the gene ends were 3 bases for V and 5 bases for J; bases not matched to a gene: 7. Written as DNA, the CDR3 is TGTGCCAGCTCACCCGGCGGGAGTAGAAACGAGCAGTACTTC. Encoded protein: CASSPGGSRNEQYF. The complete variable domain, with remaining parts taken from reference TRBV18 and TRBJ2-7, reads NAGVMQNPRHLVRRRGQEARLRCSPMKGHSHVYWYRQLPEEGLKFMVYLQKENIIDESGMPKERFSAEFPKEGPSILRIQQVVRGDSAAYFCASSPGGSRNEQYFGPGTRLTVT.

V and J are TRBV30 and TRBJ1-5; TRBD1 matches at 8 bases. This CDR3 spans 13 amino acids. V shed 5 bases, J shed 4 bases, and the junction held 4 bases outside the gene matches. Germline V CDR1 and CDR2: GTSNPN, SVGIG (reference sequence). This CDR3 is CAWQGAINQPQHF. CDR3 DNA: TGTGCCTGGCAGGGGGCGATTAATCAGCCCCAGCATTTT. Variable domain in full (rest from reference TRBV30 and TRBJ1-5): SQTIHQWPATLVQPVGSPLSLECTVEGTSNPNLYWYRQAAGRGLQLLFYSVGIGQISSEVPQNLSASRPQDRQFILSSKKLLLSDSGFYLCAWQGAINQPQHFGDGTRLSIL.

This sequence joins TRBV28 and TRBJ1-2, with 7 positions matching TRBD1. Germline trimming cut 6 bases from V and 4 bases from J; bases unmatched to any gene: 8. The germline gives CDR1 MDHEN, CDR2 SYDVKM. The CDR3 has 14 amino acids. CDR3 in amino acids: CASSSGTVAYGYTF. The CDR3 DNA is TGTGCCAGCAGCTCCGGGACAGTAGCCTATGGCTACACCTTC.

The table lists this clone with a few counts. The chain has TRBV6-4 and TRBJ2-5, with TRBD1 matching over 7 bases. V lost 3 bases, J lost 5 bases, and 12 bases stayed unmatched. The CDR3 length is 16 residues. Germline-derived CDR1 and CDR2 are MRHNA and SNTAGT. The CDR3 protein is CASSDPRVNRGETQYF. DNA of the CDR3: TGTGCCAGCAGTGATCCCAGGGTGAACAGGGGTGAGACCCAGTACTTC.

Regarding this clone: Other DNA sequences in this specimen translate into the identical CDR3. J is TRBJ2-7 and V is TRBV4-1, with 7 bases aligning to TRBD2. V was clipped by 4 bases and J by 3 bases; unmatched bases: 3. The CDR3 has 13 amino acids. The germline CDR1 and CDR2 sequences are MGHRA and YSYEKL. The CDR3 nucleotides are TGCGCCAGCAGCCGGGCGGGAGACTACGAGCAGTACTTC. This encodes CASSRAGDYEQYF.

The chain joins TRBV2 to TRBJ2-5; 10 bases agree with TRBD2. Germline values: CDR1 SNHLY, CDR2 FYNNEI. CDR3 length: 15 residues. V shed 1 base, J shed 5 bases, and the junction held 4 bases outside the gene matches. The CDR3 bases are TGTGCCAGCAGTGAAGAAGCGGGAGGGGGGGAGACCCAGTACTTC. Protein product: CASSEEAGGGETQYF.

The CDR3 region is CASSPLGGGESYEQYF. DNA of the CDR3: TGTGCCAGTAGTCCCCTGGGAGGGGGCGAGTCCTACGAGCAGTACTTC. The chain couples TRBV19 to TRBJ2-7; D is tentatively TRBD1 or TRBD2 (7 bases each). In germline, CDR1 is LNHDA, CDR2 SQIVND (reference sequence). V was trimmed by 5 bases and J by 1 base, leaving 18 bases between them. The length of the CDR3 is 16 residues.

The J gene is TRBJ2-7, the V gene TRBV27, with no clear D. V lost 1 base, J lost 3 bases, and 7 bases lay in between. CDR3 length: 13 residues. CDR1 and CDR2 (germline): MNHEY, SMNVEV (reference sequence). In DNA, the CDR3 is TGTGCCAGCAGTTTATTGGTGGACTACGAGCAGTACTTC. Translated, it gives CASSLLVDYEQYF.

This clone was observed once. V gene TRBV19 combines with J gene TRBJ2-1; 8 nucleotides align to TRBD2. V gave up 10 bases and J gave up 6 bases; unmatched junction bases: 14. Germline CDR1 reads LNHDA; CDR2 reads SQIVND (reference sequence). This CDR3 contains 15 residues. For the CDR3, the DNA is TGTGCCACTATGAGCGGGAGAGAGGAGTTCAATGAGCAGTTCTTC. Translation: CATMSGREEFNEQFF. Drawing the rest from reference TRBV19 and TRBJ2-1, the complete variable domain is DGGITQSPKYLFRKEGQNVTLSCEQNLNHDAMYWYRQDPGQGLRLIYYSQIVNDFQKGDIAEGYSVSREKKESFPLTVTSAQKNPTAFYLCATMSGREEFNEQFFGPGTRLTVL.

The chain recombines TRBV6-5 with TRBJ1-1, with D maybe TRBD1 (5 bases). CDR3 length equals 14 residues. Trimming left V 7 bases short and J 3 bases short, with 15 bases between. CDR1 and CDR2 from the germline V gene are MNHEY and SVGAGI. The CDR3 coding sequence is TGTGCCAGCACCGCGACAGTTTCTGACACTGAAGCTTTCTTT. Its translation: CASTATVSDTEAFF.

This chain uses TRBV2 with TRBJ2-5; TRBD2 aligns across 7 bases. The V and J ends lost 3 bases and 5 bases, in that order; junction bases with no gene match: 12. Germline V gene sequence: CDR1 SNHLY, CDR2 FYNNEI. This CDR3 is 16 amino acids long. The CDR3 DNA sequence: TGTGCCAGCAGTGAGGGCGGGAGCACGATTCTTGAGACCCAGTACTTC. This translates into CASSEGGSTILETQYF.

The genes are TRBV11-3 and TRBJ2-7, with a possible D match to TRBD1 (5 bases). Trimming removed 5 bases from V and 5 bases from J, with 16 bases in between. The CDR3 extends over 14 amino acids. From germline, CDR1 is SGHNT and CDR2 YENEEA. DNA of the CDR3: TGTGCCAGCAGCCCAGGGTCGATCAGAGACGAGCAGTACTTC. It encodes CASSPGSIRDEQYF.

This clone was observed once. The rearrangement links TRBV28 to TRBJ2-7, with D possibly matching TRBD2 (5 bases). Germline V lookup: CDR1 MDHEN, CDR2 SYDVKM. The CDR3 covers 15 residues. The ends were cut back, 4 bases at V and 4 bases at J, with 17 bases in the middle. In nucleotides, the CDR3 is TGTGCCAGCAGTTCACCCCTAGCAGGACGTTACGAGCAGTACTTC. It yields the protein CASSSPLAGRYEQYF.

The chain joins TRBV9 to TRBJ2-7, with no clear D. CDR3 size: 14 residues. CDR1 and CDR2 (germline): SGDLS, YYNGEE. Trimming took 0 bases from V and 2 from J, leaving 9 bases between them. CDR3 amino acids: CASSVAGSTYEQYF. The CDR3 region has the DNA TGTGCCAGCAGCGTAGCGGGCTCTACCTACGAGCAGTACTTC.

The chain uses TRBV28 and TRBJ1-2, with 9 positions matching TRBD1. CDR1 MDHEN and CDR2 SYDVKM come from the germline V gene. Trimming took 3 bases from V and 5 from J; bases not matched to a gene: 7. CDR3 length: 15 residues. The CDR3 DNA follows: TGTGCCAGCAGTTTTACCGCCGGGACAGGGTATGGCTACACCTTC. Translating it yields CASSFTAGTGYGYTF.

The rearrangement uses TRBV30 and TRBJ2-7, with 9 bases identical to TRBD2. The CDR3 sequence is 17 residues long. The ends lost 1 base at V and 2 bases at J; junction bases unmatched: 12. The germline V gene has CDR1 GTSNPN and CDR2 SVGIG (reference sequence). The CDR3 sequence is CAWSELAGVHPPYEQYF. CDR3 in DNA: TGTGCCTGGAGTGAATTAGCGGGAGTCCACCCGCCCTACGAGCAGTACTTC.

The gene calls are TRBV6-1 and TRBJ2-3; 9 nucleotides line up with TRBD1. With 10 bases clipped from V and 3 bases from J, the junction kept 11 bases outside the gene matches. Germline V gene data show CDR1 as MNHNS and CDR2 as SASEGT. This CDR3 region has 15 residues. The CDR3 spells CAIKQGAFGTDTQYF. CDR3 bases: TGTGCCATAAAACAGGGGGCGTTCGGAACAGATACGCAGTATTTT.

The V and J genes are TRBV15 and TRBJ1-2, with TRBD1 identical over 11 bases. Germline CDR1 and CDR2: LNHNV and YYDKDF (reference sequence). J gave up 7 bases and V 5 bases, and 9 bases lay outside the gene matches. The CDR3 runs to 15 residues. The CDR3 bases are TGTGCCACCAGCGCCCCCCCGGGACAGGGGGTTGGCTACACCTTC. This translates into CATSAPPGQGVGYTF.